Below are 30 T cell receptor beta chains sequenced from a single sample in a study of blood T cells in healthy people across ages. Primers used in a second PCR of roughly 7 to 12 cycles were a sample-barcoded 5' primer and a J-beta primer mix. In TCRdb, the 5' RACE reads were re-called with MiXCR into one record per CDR3 protein. The table includes around 900,000 distinct CDR3 sequences, just over 50% detected once. Sample: blood. Every receptor here comes from a woman aged 55-70 years in good health.

This clonotype has just a few counts. The genes are TRBV29-1 and TRBJ2-7, with TRBD2 matching 8 bases. There are 14 residues in the CDR3. Per the germline V gene, CDR1 is SQVTM and CDR2 is ANQGSEA. V lost 7 bases to trimming and J lost 4 bases; unmatched junction nucleotides: 12. The CDR3 protein is CSASEGGRQYEQYF. The CDR3 DNA follows: TGCAGCGCCTCGGAAGGCGGGAGGCAATACGAGCAGTACTTC.

V gene TRBV20-1 combines with J gene TRBJ2-5, with D uncertain. Germline values: CDR1 DFQATT, CDR2 SNEGSKA (reference sequence). V lost 3 bases and J 5 bases, leaving 13 bases between the germline ends. There are 13 residues in the CDR3. CDR3 nucleotide sequence: TGCAGTGCTAGGCACCTACCGGAGGAGACCCAGTACTTC. Translation gives CSARHLPEETQYF.

This clonotype appeared a few times. This rearrangement joins TRBV2 to TRBJ2-5; D perhaps matches TRBD2 (5 bases). Germline V lookup: CDR1 SNHLY, CDR2 FYNNEI. V lost 4 bases and J 3 bases, leaving 18 bases between the germline ends. This CDR3 has 16 residues. CDR3: CASSVSRRGIKETQYF. The CDR3 DNA sequence: TGTGCCAGCAGTGTATCTCGCCGGGGAATTAAAGAGACCCAGTACTTC.

This clonotype has a count of ten or more. The chain uses TRBV7-4 and TRBJ2-5, with D possibly matching TRBD2 (6 bases). Germline values: CDR1 SGHVT, CDR2 SQSDAQ. Trimming removed 1 base at V and 11 bases at J, with 8 bases between. The CDR3 is 11 amino acids. DNA of the CDR3: TGTGCCAGCAGCTTAGTGGCGGGGCAGTACTTC. It encodes CASSLVAGQYF.

The V and J genes are TRBV6-1 and TRBJ1-4; unclear D gene. The CDR3 consists of 16 residues. Deletions cut 2 bases from V and 0 bases from J, with 10 bases between. CDR1 MNHNS and CDR2 SASEGT come from the germline V gene. The DNA for the CDR3 is TGTGCCAGCAGTGAACAGCACAGCGCAACTAATGAAAAACTGTTTTTT. Its protein is CASSEQHSATNEKLFF.

The V call is TRBV7-9, the J call TRBJ2-3; 14 bases line up with TRBD2. V lost 5 bases to trimming and J lost 4 bases; unmatched junction nucleotides: 14. This CDR3 contains 19 residues. Germline-derived CDR1 and CDR2 are SEHNR and FQNEAQ (reference sequence). As DNA, the CDR3 is TGTGCCAGCAGCATGGGGACTAGCGGGAGAGTAATAGGACCAGATACGCAGTATTTT. It is translated as CASSMGTSGRVIGPDTQYF.

At least ten counts were recorded for this clonotype. The junction differs from germline at one of its ends, possibly a read error. This chain connects TRBV5-1 to TRBJ2-7; 8 bases line up with TRBD2. Germline CDR1 SGHRS, CDR2 YFSETQ. CDR3 length: 14 residues. CDR3 in amino acids: CASSLGAGGYEQYF. CDR3 DNA: TGTGCCAGCAGTTTAGGCGCGGGGGGCTACGAGCAGTACTTC.

This clonotype has just a few counts. The V and J genes are TRBV4-1 and TRBJ2-5; 8 bases agree with TRBD2. The CDR3 is 16 residues long. Germline V gives CDR1 MGHRA, CDR2 YSYEKL. Germline trimming cut 1 base from V and 1 base from J; bases unmatched to any gene: 5. CDR3 loop: CASSQVGGGPQETQYF. The CDR3 nucleotides are TGCGCCAGCAGCCAAGTAGGCGGGGGGCCCCAAGAGACCCAGTACTTC.

The V and J genes are TRBV6-2 or TRBV6-3 and TRBJ1-2; D not certain. The V gene lost 4 bases and the J gene lost 5 bases, with 8 bases spanning the gap. There are 12 residues in the CDR3. Germline loops: CDR1 MNHEY, CDR2 SVGEGT. The CDR3 here is CASSFISYGYTF. Here the CDR3 DNA reads TGTGCCAGCAGTTTCATCTCTTATGGCTACACCTTC.

The genes are TRBV18 and TRBJ2-1, with TRBD2 matching over 7 bases. The DNA end is a closer match to TRBJ2-7, so the J assignment may be wrong. This CDR3 spans 15 amino acids. Germline V gene sequence: CDR1 KGHSH, CDR2 LQKENI. This CDR3 is CASSQATSLYNEQYF. The CDR3 DNA sequence: TGTGCCAGCTCACAGGCGACTAGCTTATACAATGAGCAGTACTTC.

V is TRBV20-1 and J is TRBJ1-1; D not certain. The CDR3 runs 11 residues. CDR1 is DFQATT, CDR2 SNEGSKA, per germline (reference sequence). V shed 1 base and J shed 11 bases, with 11 bases lying between them. CDR3 coding DNA: TGCAGTGCTAGAGGGGGAGATGGGGCTTTCTTT. It specifies CSARGGDGAFF.

The rearrangement links TRBV7-9 to TRBJ1-1; 7 bases map to TRBD1. CDR3 length equals 14 residues. Germline assignment: CDR1 SEHNR and CDR2 FQNEAQ (reference sequence). Germline trimming cut 4 bases from V and 1 base from J; bases unmatched to any gene: 3. The CDR3 is CASSYDRANTEAFF. The CDR3 DNA follows: TGTGCCAGCAGCTACGACAGGGCGAACACTGAAGCTTTCTTT.

J is TRBJ2-5 and V is TRBV29-1; no clear D. The V end was cut by 8 bases, the J end by 5 bases, with 18 bases between. The CDR3 is 13 residues long. From germline, CDR1 is SQVTM and CDR2 ANQGSEA. The CDR3 sequence is CSYTATIRETQYF. The CDR3, as DNA: TGCAGCTACACGGCGACAATAAGGGAGACCCAGTACTTC. Full variable domain (outside the CDR3, taken from reference TRBV29-1 and TRBJ2-5): SAVISQKPSRDICQRGTSLTIQCQVDSQVTMMFWYRQQPGQSLTLIATANQGSEATYESGFVIDKFPISRPNLTFSTLTVSNMSPEDSSIYLCSYTATIRETQYFGPGTRLLVL.

V gene TRBV20-1 combines with J gene TRBJ2-5; 8 nucleotides line up with TRBD2. The J call is uncertain, as TRBJ2-7 better fits the DNA end. The CDR3 extends over 16 amino acids. The germline CDR1 and CDR2 sequences are DFQATT and SNEGSKA (reference sequence). CDR3 in amino acids: CSARAWAEREPYEQYF. In nucleotides, the CDR3 is TGCAGTGCTAGGGCCTGGGCGGAGCGGGAGCCCTACGAGCAGTACTTC.

The genes are TRBV3-1 and TRBJ2-4; D might be TRBD2 (6 bases). With the DNA end fitting TRBJ2-7 better, the J assignment may be wrong. The CDR3 consists of 14 residues. Germline assignment: CDR1 LGHDT and CDR2 YNNKEL (reference sequence). CDR3 in amino acids: CASSWDLFTYEQYF. CDR3 DNA sequence: TGTGCCAGCAGCTGGGACTTGTTCACCTACGAGCAGTACTTC.

V gene TRBV24-1 combines with J gene TRBJ2-7; maybe TRBD1 (6 bases). Trimming left V 0 bases short and J 3 bases short, with 14 bases between. The V gene's germline CDR1 is KGHDR and CDR2 SFDVKD. CDR3 length: 16 amino acids. In DNA, the CDR3 is TGTGCCACCAGTGATTTGTATACGGGACACTTCTACGAGCAGTACTTC. Translating gives CATSDLYTGHFYEQYF.

The chain combines TRBV7-9 with TRBJ1-5; 9 bases align to TRBD1. Germline loops: CDR1 SEHNR, CDR2 FQNEAQ (reference sequence). The CDR3 is 16 residues long. The junction had 11 bases not matched to a gene; V was cut back by 5 bases and J by 6 bases. CDR3 sequence: CASSIVTGGLGQPQHF. The CDR3 DNA is TGTGCCAGCAGCATCGTAACAGGGGGCCTAGGTCAGCCCCAGCATTTT.

This chain joins TRBV20-1 and TRBJ2-7, with D uncertain. CDR3 length: 12 residues. The V gene's germline CDR1 is DFQATT and CDR2 SNEGSKA (reference sequence). With 4 bases removed from V and 3 bases from J, the gap between germline ends came to 10 bases. CDR3 in DNA: TGCAGTGCTACTCCAGAAGACTACGAGCAGTACTTC. It encodes CSATPEDYEQYF.

The chain combines TRBV3-1 with TRBJ2-1; possibly TRBD1 or TRBD2 for D (5 bases each). The ends were cut back, 0 bases at V and 10 bases at J, with 13 bases in the middle. This CDR3 has 14 residues. CDR1 is LGHDT and CDR2 is YNNKEL in the germline V gene (reference sequence). This CDR3 reads CASSQDGGGREQFF. CDR3 in DNA: TGTGCCAGCAGCCAAGACGGTGGGGGACGGGAGCAGTTCTTC.

This chain connects TRBV12-3 or TRBV12-4 to TRBJ2-5; D possibly uses TRBD1 or TRBD2 (5 bases each). The J call may be wrong; the DNA end is better matched by TRBJ2-7. The CDR3 covers 15 residues. The CDR3 region has the DNA TGTGCCAGCAGCCTTGGGACGCTTGTCCGGGACGAGCAGTACTTC. It yields the protein CASSLGTLVRDEQYF.

This sequence joins TRBV29-1 and TRBJ2-1; D is ambiguous. Germline V lookup: CDR1 SQVTM, CDR2 ANQGSEA. V was shortened by 0 bases and J by 10 bases, with 10 bases between the two germline ends. CDR3 size: 12 residues. The CDR3 region is CSVEELGREQFF. The CDR3 DNA follows: TGCAGCGTTGAAGAACTGGGAAGAGAGCAGTTCTTC.

The chain combines TRBV12-3 or TRBV12-4 with TRBJ2-3, with a tentative D call TRBD2 (5 bases). Trimming removed 8 bases from V and 3 bases from J, with 12 bases in between. The length of the CDR3 is 13 residues. The CDR3: CASVTRVTDTQYF. The CDR3, as DNA: TGTGCCAGCGTAACTAGGGTGACAGATACGCAGTATTTT.

This clonotype has a handful of counts. The chain couples TRBV11-2 to TRBJ2-5, with D maybe TRBD2 (5 bases). The DNA end is a closer match to TRBJ2-7, so the J assignment may be wrong. Germline loops: CDR1 SGHAT, CDR2 FQNNGV. The CDR3 sequence is 13 residues long. The CDR3 reads CASSLAGEAEQYF. Here the CDR3 DNA reads TGTGCCAGCAGCTTAGCCGGGGAAGCCGAGCAGTACTTC.

This chain links TRBV5-1 with TRBJ2-2; D remains ambiguous. Trimming stripped 4 bases from V and 1 base from J, with 8 bases between. This CDR3 spans 14 amino acids. Per the germline V gene, CDR1 is SGHRS and CDR2 is YFSETQ. CDR3 coding DNA: TGCGCCAGCAGCGTTTCAGTGAACACCGGGGAGCTGTTTTTT. Translated, it gives CASSVSVNTGELFF.

With respect to this clonotype: A single base separates this from a much larger clone, so it may be a read error. V gene TRBV20-1 combines with J gene TRBJ2-1; 12 bases match TRBD2. CDR3 length: 15 amino acids. V was clipped by 4 bases and J by 10 bases; unmatched bases: 11. The V gene's germline CDR1 is DFQATT and CDR2 SNEGSKA (reference sequence). The CDR3 loop reads CSATPGLAGTYEQFF. The CDR3, as DNA: TGCAGTGCTACACCCGGACTAGCGGGAACCTACGAGCAGTTCTTC.

The V gene is TRBV28, the J gene TRBJ2-4, with D possibly matching TRBD2 (7 bases). CDR3 size: 12 residues. The germline V gene has CDR1 MDHEN and CDR2 SYDVKM. V shed 7 bases and J shed 6 bases, with 10 bases lying between them. The CDR3 DNA is TGTGCCAGCATAGGGGGGGGAAACATTCAGTACTTC. This gives the protein CASIGGGNIQYF.

The DNA for the CDR3 is TGCAGTGCAAGGCCCGTAGGGACTACCTACGAGCAGTACTTC. Protein sequence: CSARPVGTTYEQYF. The genes are TRBV20-1 and TRBJ2-7; TRBD2 matches 7 bases. The CDR3 consists of 14 residues. J lost 2 bases, V lost 6 bases, and 10 bases had no gene match. CDR1 and CDR2 (germline): DFQATT, SNEGSKA (reference sequence).

This clonotype was found a few times. The chain combines TRBV27 with TRBJ2-6; TRBD2 might be the D (6 bases). In germline, CDR1 is MNHEY, CDR2 SMNVEV (reference sequence). The CDR3 loop spans 19 amino acids. The V gene lost 4 bases and the J gene lost 1 base, with 20 bases spanning the gap. CDR3 region: CASSSSRDWGSSGANVLTF. In DNA form, the CDR3 reads TGTGCCAGCAGTTCTTCCCGGGACTGGGGGAGTTCTGGGGCCAACGTCCTGACTTTC.

The chain is built from TRBV29-1 and TRBJ1-1, with 7 bases that match TRBD1. Germline trimming cut 6 bases from V and 10 bases from J; bases unmatched to any gene: 5. The CDR3 loop spans 10 amino acids. Germline-derived CDR1 and CDR2 are SQVTM and ANQGSEA. DNA for the CDR3: TGCAGCGTAAGAACAGGGGTAGCTTTCTTT. Translating gives CSVRTGVAFF. Drawing the rest from reference TRBV29-1 and TRBJ1-1, the complete variable domain is SAVISQKPSRDICQRGTSLTIQCQVDSQVTMMFWYRQQPGQSLTLIATANQGSEATYESGFVIDKFPISRPNLTFSTLTVSNMSPEDSSIYLCSVRTGVAFFGQGTRLTVV.

V is TRBV28 and J is TRBJ1-1, with unresolved D. The CDR3 consists of 13 residues. CDR1 and CDR2 (germline): MDHEN, SYDVKM. The ends were cut back, 2 bases at V and 5 bases at J, with 9 bases in the middle. The CDR3 DNA reads as TGTGCCAGCAGTTTACATCCGGGGACTGAAGCTTTCTTT. This gives the protein CASSLHPGTEAFF.